A single T cell receptor (beta chain) is shown here with its context. Its antigen is unknown. The CDR3 runs 13 residues. Trimming shortened V by 4 bases and J by 15 bases, and 20 bases separated the two germline ends. In germline, CDR1 is SGDLS, CDR2 YYNGEE. This sample was included in a study of T cells in Graves' hyperthyroidism and ophthalmopathy. For the study at large: Before any treatment, at initial diagnosis, peripheral blood was collected.

The study, taken as a whole, reports: Blood also carried most thyroid clonotypes expanded above 0.001.

Amplified TCR beta CDR3 regions derived from RNA transcripts. TCR CDR3 underwent first-round RT-PCR with the HTBI primer set. TCRdb reprocessed the multiplex PCR reads via MiXCR and lists one record per CDR3 protein. The repertoire consists of about 300,000 distinct CDR3 sequences, with roughly 19% occurring once and the leading ten covering under 45%. Subjects with ophthalmopathy showed a Clinical Activity Score no lower than 3, a NOSPECS grade no lower than 4, and a duration shorter than 3 months. Patients with uncontrolled infections, other autoimmune diseases, pregnancy or lactation were excluded.

The TCR originated in a man aged 50-60 years with Graves' ophthalmopathy. Material for sequencing was blood. V and J are TRBV9 and TRBJ1-3; D perhaps matches TRBD1 (5 bases). DNA for the CDR3: TGTGCCAGCAGCCCTAGCCCCCAGGGTTACCCATATTTT. Translating it yields CASSPSPQGYPYF.